This T cell receptor beta chain was captured in a study of T cell repertoires in cytomegalovirus infection (dated by TCRdb to 2018 to 2020). Background for the entire study: Recently identified HLA-C-restricted CMV epitopes, whose presentation resists viral immunomodulation, were targeted by peptide stimulations together with well-studied HLA-B-restricted epitopes. Because public TCR beta signatures pointed to carriage of CMV infection together with the matching HLA type, the HLA type of each donor mattered for the analysis. General conclusions and limits of the study: The ex vivo response was dominated by HLA-C-restricted CMV-specific TCR beta clonotypes, and the single most frequent clonotype in two of eight donors was supplied by these HLA-C-restricted clonotypes. In both this cohort and an independent cohort of several hundred donors, the cumulative frequency of public TCR beta family members distinguished carriers of CMV infection plus the relevant HLA type.

The CDR3, from cysteine to phenylalanine, totals 14 residues. The CDR3 DNA has 42 bases and is translated from base 1. The germline V and J ends show losses of 5 bases and 4 bases respectively, and no gene match explains 6 bases of the junction. In the germline V gene, CDR1 corresponds to SGHTA and CDR2 to FQGNSA. The treatment or condition label for this specimen denotes: in vitro stimulation with specific CMV peptide epitopes to enrich CMV-specific T cells. TCRdb records Illumina HiSeq 1500 as the sequencer. In-frame beta chains were kept once TCRdb had trimmed the public reads at Q25 with fastp and called clones with MiXCR. When rows share a CDR3 protein, they turn into one entry using the most common DNA and genes. Within this sample are about 51,000 distinct CDR3 sequences, with more than 15% of them counted one time only. 26% of the sample rests with the top ten. This clonotype was detected a few times. Its antigen remains undetermined. Nothing much larger sits one base from this clone, and base qualities are not available.

Sequenced material: CD8+ T cells from cultured PBMCs, taken from culture after CMV antigen stimulation. The sequence was collected from a human donor in good health (CMV status not recorded). Some clones in this sample may be carry-over from other donors' samples. The chain links TRBV7-2 with TRBJ2-7, with 9 middle bases fitting TRBD2. For the CDR3, the sequence is CASSPQGLAYEQYF. The nucleotide sequence is TGTGCCAGCAGCCCTCAGGGACTAGCATACGAGCAGTACTTC.